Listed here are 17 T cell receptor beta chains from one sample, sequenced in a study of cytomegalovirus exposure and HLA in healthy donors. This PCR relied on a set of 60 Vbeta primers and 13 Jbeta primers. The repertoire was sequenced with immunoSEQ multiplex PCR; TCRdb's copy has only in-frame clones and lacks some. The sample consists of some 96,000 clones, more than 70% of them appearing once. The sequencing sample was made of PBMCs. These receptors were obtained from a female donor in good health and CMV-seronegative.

CDR3 sequence reads: CASSLMPREAETQYF. The CDR3 DNA follows: TGCGCCAGCAGCTTGATGCCCAGGGAAGCAGAGACCCAGTACTTC. The chain links TRBV5-1 to TRBJ2-5; possible D gene TRBD1, 5 bases. The CDR3 has 15 residues. Germline V lookup: CDR1 SGHRS, CDR2 YFSETQ. V was trimmed by 1 base and J by 4 bases, leaving 14 bases between them.

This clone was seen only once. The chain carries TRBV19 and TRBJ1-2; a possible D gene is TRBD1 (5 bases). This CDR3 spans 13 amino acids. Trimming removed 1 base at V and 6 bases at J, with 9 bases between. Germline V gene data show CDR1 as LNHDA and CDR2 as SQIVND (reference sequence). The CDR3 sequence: CASSIGSGDGYTF. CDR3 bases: TGTGCCAGTAGTATAGGGTCGGGGGATGGCTACACCTTC.

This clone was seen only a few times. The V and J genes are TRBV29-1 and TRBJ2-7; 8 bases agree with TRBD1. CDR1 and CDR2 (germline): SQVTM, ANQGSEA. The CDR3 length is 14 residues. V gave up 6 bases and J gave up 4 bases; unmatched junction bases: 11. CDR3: CSVDDRGTGYEQYF. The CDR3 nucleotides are TGCAGCGTGGATGACAGGGGAACAGGTTACGAGCAGTACTTC.

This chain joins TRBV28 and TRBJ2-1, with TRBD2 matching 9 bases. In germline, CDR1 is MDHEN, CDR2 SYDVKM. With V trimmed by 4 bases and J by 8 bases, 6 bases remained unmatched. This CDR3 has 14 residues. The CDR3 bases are TGTGCCAGCAGTTCCGGACTAGCGATCCATGAGCAGTTCTTC. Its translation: CASSSGLAIHEQFF.

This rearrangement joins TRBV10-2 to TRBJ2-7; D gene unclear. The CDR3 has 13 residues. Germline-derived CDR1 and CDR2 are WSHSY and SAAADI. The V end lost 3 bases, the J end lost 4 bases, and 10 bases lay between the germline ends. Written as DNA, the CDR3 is TGCGCCAGCAGTGATCGTAGCAATTACGAGCAGTACTTC. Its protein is CASSDRSNYEQYF.

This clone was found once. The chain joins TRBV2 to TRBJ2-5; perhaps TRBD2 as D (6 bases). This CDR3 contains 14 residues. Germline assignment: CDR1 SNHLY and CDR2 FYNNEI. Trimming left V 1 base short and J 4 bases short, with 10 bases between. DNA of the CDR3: TGTGCCAGCAGTGAAGACGGGGGTGGAGAGACCCAGTACTTC. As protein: CASSEDGGGETQYF.

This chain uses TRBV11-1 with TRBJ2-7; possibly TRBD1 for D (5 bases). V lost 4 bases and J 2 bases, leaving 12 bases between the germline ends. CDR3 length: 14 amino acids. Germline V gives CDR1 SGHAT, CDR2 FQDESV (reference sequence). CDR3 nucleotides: TGTGCCAGCAGCTCTTGGGGCAGTGCCTACGAGCAGTACTTC. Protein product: CASSSWGSAYEQYF. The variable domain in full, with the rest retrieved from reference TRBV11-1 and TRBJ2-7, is EAEVAQSPRYKITEKSQAVAFWCDPISGHATLYWYRQILGQGPELLVQFQDESVVDDSQLPKDRFSAERLKGVDSTLKIQPAELGDSAMYLCASSSWGSAYEQYFGPGTRLTVT.

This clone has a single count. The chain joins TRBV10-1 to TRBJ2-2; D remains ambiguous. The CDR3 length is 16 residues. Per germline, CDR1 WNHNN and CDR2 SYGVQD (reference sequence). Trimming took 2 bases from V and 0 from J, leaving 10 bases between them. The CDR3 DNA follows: TGCGCCAGCAGTGAGCGATGGGCTGCGAACACCGGGGAGCTGTTTTTT. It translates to CASSERWAANTGELFF.

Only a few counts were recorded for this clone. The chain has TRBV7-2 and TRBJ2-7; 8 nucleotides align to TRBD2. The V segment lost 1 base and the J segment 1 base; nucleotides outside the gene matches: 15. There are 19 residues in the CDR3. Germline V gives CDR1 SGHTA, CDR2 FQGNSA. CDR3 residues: CASSLGTRASGYPSYEQYF. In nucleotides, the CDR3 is TGTGCCAGCAGCTTAGGAACTCGGGCTAGCGGGTATCCATCCTACGAGCAGTACTTC.

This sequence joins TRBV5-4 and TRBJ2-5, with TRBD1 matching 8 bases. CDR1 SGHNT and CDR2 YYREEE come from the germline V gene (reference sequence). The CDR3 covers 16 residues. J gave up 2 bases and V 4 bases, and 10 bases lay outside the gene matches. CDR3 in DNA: TGTGCCAGCAGCCTCCAGGGGGCATCAAGGCAAGAGACCCAGTACTTC. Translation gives CASSLQGASRQETQYF.

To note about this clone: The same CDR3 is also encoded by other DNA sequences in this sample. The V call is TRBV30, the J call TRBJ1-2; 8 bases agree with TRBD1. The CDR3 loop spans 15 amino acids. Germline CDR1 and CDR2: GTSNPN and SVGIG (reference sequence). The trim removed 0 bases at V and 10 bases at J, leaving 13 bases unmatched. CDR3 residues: CAWSVGTGQADVYTF. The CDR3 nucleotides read TGTGCCTGGAGTGTAGGGACGGGACAGGCTGACGTCTACACCTTC. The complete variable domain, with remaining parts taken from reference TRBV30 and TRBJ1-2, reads SQTIHQWPATLVQPVGSPLSLECTVEGTSNPNLYWYRQAAGRGLQLLFYSVGIGQISSEVPQNLSASRPQDRQFILSSKKLLLSDSGFYLCAWSVGTGQADVYTFGSGTRLTVV.

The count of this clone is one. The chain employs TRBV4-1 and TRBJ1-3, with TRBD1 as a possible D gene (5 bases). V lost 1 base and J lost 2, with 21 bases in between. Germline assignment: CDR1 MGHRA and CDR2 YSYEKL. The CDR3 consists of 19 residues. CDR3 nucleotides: TGCGCCAGCAGCCAAGTTAGGGGCTTGACGGCGCGCCCTGGAAACACCATATATTTT. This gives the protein CASSQVRGLTARPGNTIYF.

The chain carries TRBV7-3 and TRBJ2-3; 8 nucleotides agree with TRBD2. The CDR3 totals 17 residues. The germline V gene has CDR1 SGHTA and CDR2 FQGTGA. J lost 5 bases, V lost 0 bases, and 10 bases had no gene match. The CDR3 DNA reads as TGTGCCAGCAGCTTAACCGGGACGGGACTAGGATTAGATACGCAGTATTTT. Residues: CASSLTGTGLGLDTQYF.

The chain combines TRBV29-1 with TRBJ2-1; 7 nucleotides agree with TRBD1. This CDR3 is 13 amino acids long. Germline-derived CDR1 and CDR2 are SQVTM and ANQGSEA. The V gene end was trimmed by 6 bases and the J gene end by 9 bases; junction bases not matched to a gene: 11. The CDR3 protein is CSVNDRVLSEQFF. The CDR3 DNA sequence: TGCAGCGTAAACGACAGGGTTCTCTCTGAGCAGTTCTTC.

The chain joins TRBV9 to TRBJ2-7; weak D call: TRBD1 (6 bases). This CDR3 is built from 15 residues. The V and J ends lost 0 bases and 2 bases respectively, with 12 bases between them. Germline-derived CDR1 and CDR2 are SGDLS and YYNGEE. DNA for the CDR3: TGTGCCAGCAGCGTAGAAGACAGGTTTACCTACGAGCAGTACTTC. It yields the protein CASSVEDRFTYEQYF.

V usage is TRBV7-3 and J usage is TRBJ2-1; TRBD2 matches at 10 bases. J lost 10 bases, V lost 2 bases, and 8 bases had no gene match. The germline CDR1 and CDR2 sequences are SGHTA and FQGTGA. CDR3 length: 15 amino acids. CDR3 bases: TGTGCCAGCAGCTTAGGTTTAGCGGGAGGCAGGGAGCAGTTCTTC. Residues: CASSLGLAGGREQFF.

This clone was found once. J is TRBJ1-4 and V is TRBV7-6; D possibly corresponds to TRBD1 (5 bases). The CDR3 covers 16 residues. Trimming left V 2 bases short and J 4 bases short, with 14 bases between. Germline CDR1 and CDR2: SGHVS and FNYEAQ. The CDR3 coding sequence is TGTGCCAGCAGCTTAAACCAGGGAGGTGGTAATGAAAAACTGTTTTTT. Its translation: CASSLNQGGGNEKLFF.